Below, one TCR beta chain is given with its context. Germline is not matched at one junction end, which may reflect a read error. The length of the CDR3 is 14 residues. Per the germline V gene, CDR1 is LNHDA and CDR2 is SQIVND (reference sequence). Enrolled through a virtual design, the participants were between 18 and 89 years of age and came from 24 US areas. Original processing methods: Amplification from reference gene primers served as the basis for estimated nucleated cell counts. Profiled with immunoSEQ multiplex PCR; TCRdb holds only in-frame clones, not every one. V and J calls and clone size come straight from that table; D and trimming were deduced from the DNA. This sample has over 200,000 clones; under 90% occur once, and the top ten carry approximately 9%. The data were taken from a study of blood T cell repertoires in COVID-19. The overall study: The origin of the acute and convalescent COVID-19 samples was the United States, Italy and Spain. Sample material is recorded as cDNA or gDNA derived from T cells, B-cell-depleted T cells, or PBMCs.

Sequenced: PBMCs or T cells enriched from blood (not recorded which). The V call is TRBV19, the J call TRBJ1-4; D remains unclear. The source is a woman between 50 and 59 years old with acute COVID-19. The CDR3, as DNA: TGTGCCAGTAGGCGTCGGGAAACTAGTGAAAAACTGTTTTTT. Its protein is CASRRRETSEKLFF.